The 30 T cell receptor beta chains in this list originate from one sample, sequenced in a study of CD8 T cells in ankylosing spondylitis. Study conclusions and caveats: About 8 highly homologous variants made up a TCR beta motif, and this motif appeared characteristic of ankylosing spondylitis blood.

Their antigens remain unidentified. TCRdb re-analysed the 5' RACE reads in MiXCR, keeping a single row per CDR3 protein. The sample holds around 390,000 distinct CDR3 sequences, more than 20% seen once. Sample: blood, either unsorted or a sorted T cell fraction (not recorded which). The receptors were sampled from a male donor with ankylosing spondylitis.

The chain recombines TRBV6-2 or TRBV6-3 with TRBJ2-1, with 7 bases aligning to TRBD2. This CDR3 region has 15 residues. CDR1 is MNHEY, CDR2 SVGEGT, per germline. V lost 6 bases and J lost 8; bases outside the gene matches: 13. CDR3 sequence reads: CASRFRDYLGDEQFF. The CDR3 DNA sequence: TGTGCCAGCAGATTCCGGGACTACCTGGGGGATGAGCAGTTCTTC.

The chain has TRBV7-6 and TRBJ2-7, with a weak D call TRBD2 (5 bases). V was clipped by 5 bases and J by 6 bases, with 23 bases between them. The CDR3 runs to 16 residues. The V gene's germline CDR1 is SGHVS and CDR2 FNYEAQ. In nucleotides, the CDR3 is TGTGCCAGCAGCAACGCGGCCGGGATTGACGACCGCGAGCAGTACTTC. Its protein is CASSNAAGIDDREQYF.

This chain connects TRBV3-1 to TRBJ2-3; D is unclear. V gave up 0 bases and J gave up 7 bases, with 11 bases separating them. Germline V gives CDR1 LGHDT, CDR2 YNNKEL (reference sequence). The CDR3 consists of 14 residues. The CDR3 sequence is CASSQDMTPNTQYF. The CDR3 region has the DNA TGTGCCAGCAGCCAAGATATGACACCTAATACGCAGTATTTT.

The rearrangement uses TRBV2 and TRBJ1-4; TRBD1 might be the D (6 bases). Germline V gene data show CDR1 as SNHLY and CDR2 as FYNNEI. There are 12 residues in the CDR3. Trimming took 4 bases from V and 7 from J, leaving 7 bases between them. CDR3 loop: CASSVGGEKLFF. CDR3 nucleotides: TGTGCCAGCAGTGTAGGGGGTGAAAAACTGTTTTTT. Supplemented by reference TRBV2 and TRBJ1-4, the full variable domain reads EPEVTQTPSHQVTQMGQEVILRCVPISNHLYFYWYRQILGQKVEFLVSFYNNEISEKSEIFDDQFSVERPDGSNFTLKIRSTKLEDSAMYFCASSVGGEKLFFGSGTQLSVL.

This clonotype was counted a few times. The chain is built from TRBV6-5 and TRBJ1-1, with TRBD1 as a possible D gene (6 bases). CDR1 is MNHEY and CDR2 is SVGAGI in the germline V gene. CDR3 length equals 12 residues. V was trimmed by 2 bases and J by 7 bases, leaving 8 bases between them. The CDR3 sequence: CASSYPDSEAFF. CDR3 in DNA: TGTGCCAGCAGTTACCCGGACAGTGAAGCTTTCTTT.

The V call is TRBV12-3 or TRBV12-4, the J call TRBJ2-1, with TRBD2 matching 12 bases. This CDR3 is 17 amino acids long. V was clipped by 10 bases and J by 4 bases; unmatched bases: 14. The CDR3 DNA is TGTGCCACCCGACTAGCGGGAGCAACAAATAAATACAATGAGCAGTTCTTC. Translating gives CATRLAGATNKYNEQFF.

This chain joins TRBV3-1 and TRBJ1-2; D not certain. Germline CDR1 reads LGHDT; CDR2 reads YNNKEL (reference sequence). CDR3 size: 12 residues. Trimming took off 2 bases at V and 4 bases at J, with 5 bases between the two ends. The CDR3 bases are TGTGCCAGCAGCCAACTCCCCTATGGCTACACCTTC. Translation gives CASSQLPYGYTF.

This chain uses TRBV30 with TRBJ2-1; 8 bases are a match to TRBD1. The germline gives CDR1 GTSNPN, CDR2 SVGIG (reference sequence). After removal of 4 bases from V and 10 bases from J, the junction contained 12 bases not matched to a gene. The CDR3 is 14 amino acids. The CDR3 spells CAWNPGTGRHEQFF. CDR3 DNA: TGTGCCTGGAACCCCGGGACAGGTCGACACGAGCAGTTCTTC. Together with reference TRBV30 and TRBJ2-1, the CDR3 gives the full variable domain: SQTIHQWPATLVQPVGSPLSLECTVEGTSNPNLYWYRQAAGRGLQLLFYSVGIGQISSEVPQNLSASRPQDRQFILSSKKLLLSDSGFYLCAWNPGTGRHEQFFGPGTRLTVL.

Only one count was recorded for this clonotype. The J gene is TRBJ2-5, the V gene TRBV28; 7 bases fit TRBD1. The germline V gene encodes CDR1 MDHEN and CDR2 SYDVKM. The J segment lost 7 bases and the V segment lost 3 bases, leaving 5 bases of the junction unmatched. CDR3 length equals 13 residues. CDR3 in DNA: TGTGCCAGCAGTTTCAACAGGGGTATGACCCAGTACTTC. Amino acids: CASSFNRGMTQYF.

The chain uses TRBV7-8 and TRBJ2-7; D not resolved. Deletions cut 2 bases from V and 3 bases from J, with 14 bases between. Germline V gene lookup returns CDR1 SGHVS and CDR2 FQNEAQ. The CDR3 length is 15 residues. The CDR3 loop reads CASSLSWSSNYEQYF. The CDR3 region has the DNA TGTGCCAGCAGCTTATCGTGGTCGTCTAACTACGAGCAGTACTTC.

This clonotype turned up a few times. V is TRBV6-6 and J is TRBJ2-2; D is perhaps TRBD1 (6 bases). The CDR3 runs 13 residues. Germline V gene lookup returns CDR1 MNHNY and CDR2 SVGAGI (reference sequence). Trimming stripped 7 bases from V and 5 bases from J, with 11 bases between. The CDR3 spells CASTGRGTGELFF. The CDR3 nucleotides read TGTGCCAGCACAGGCAGGGGAACCGGGGAGCTGTTTTTT.

The chain uses TRBV5-1 and TRBJ2-5; TRBD2 matches 10 bases. CDR1 and CDR2 (germline): SGHRS, YFSETQ. The CDR3 length is 15 residues. V lost 7 bases and J lost 5; bases outside the gene matches: 11. CDR3 protein: CASRRSGRADETQYF. As DNA, the CDR3 is TGCGCCAGCCGTCGAAGCGGGAGGGCCGATGAGACCCAGTACTTC.

A few counts support this clonotype. The chain combines TRBV3-1 with TRBJ1-1; D might be TRBD1 (6 bases). This CDR3 region has 15 residues. CDR1 and CDR2 (germline): LGHDT, YNNKEL (reference sequence). Deletions cut 4 bases from V and 4 bases from J, with 16 bases between. For the CDR3, the DNA is TGTGCCAGCAGCCTCTTGGACAGCATGGGCACTGAAGCTTTCTTT. This encodes CASSLLDSMGTEAFF.

Only one count was recorded for this clonotype. The chain joins TRBV5-1 to TRBJ2-3; 7 nucleotides align to TRBD1. The J segment lost 2 bases and the V segment lost 4 bases, leaving 7 bases of the junction unmatched. Looked up from germline, CDR1 is SGHRS and CDR2 is YFSETQ. The CDR3 covers 15 residues. CDR3 nucleotide sequence: TGCGCCAGCAGCGAAAGGACAGGAAACACAGATACGCAGTATTTT. Encoded protein: CASSERTGNTDTQYF.

The chain carries TRBV4-3 and TRBJ2-1, with D possibly TRBD2 on 5 matching bases. This CDR3 comprises 16 residues. Germline V gene sequence: CDR1 LGHNA, CDR2 YSLEER. V was cut by 0 bases and J by 12 bases, with 21 bases left in between. CDR3 nucleotide sequence: TGCGCCAGCAGCCAAGAGTTCGGGCTTGGACTTCATGGGCAGTTCTTC. Residues: CASSQEFGLGLHGQFF.

The V and J genes are TRBV12-3 or TRBV12-4 and TRBJ2-2, with TRBD2 matching 7 bases. J gave up 5 bases and V 8 bases, and 8 bases lay outside the gene matches. The CDR3 is 14 residues long. CDR3 bases: TGTGCCAGCGGGCCGGGACTACCGACCGGGGAGCTGTTTTTT. It is translated as CASGPGLPTGELFF.

This clonotype showed up just once. V and J are TRBV3-1 and TRBJ2-7; 9 nucleotides align to TRBD1. V shed 5 bases, J shed 7 bases, and the junction held 6 bases outside the gene matches. The CDR3 covers 13 residues. Germline V gene lookup returns CDR1 LGHDT and CDR2 YNNKEL (reference sequence). CDR3 sequence (DNA): TGTGCCAGCAGCTTACAGGGGGCGGGGGAGCAGTACTTC. Its translation: CASSLQGAGEQYF.

This chain connects TRBV20-1 to TRBJ2-1; D unresolved. Trimming pared 6 bases from V and 9 bases from J, leaving 12 bases between. The germline V gene has CDR1 DFQATT and CDR2 SNEGSKA (reference sequence). The CDR3 sequence is 11 residues long. This CDR3 is CSAPVVAEQFF. The CDR3 region has the DNA TGCAGTGCCCCAGTAGTCGCTGAGCAGTTCTTC.

This chain uses TRBV28 with TRBJ1-5; D perhaps matches TRBD1 (5 bases). This CDR3 contains 15 residues. Between the trimmed V and J ends, which lost 5 bases and 4 bases, there was a span of 15 bases. The germline CDR1 and CDR2 sequences are MDHEN and SYDVKM. CDR3 bases: TGTGCCAGCAGTCCACTCTTAGGGGAGAATCAGCCCCAGCATTTT. Translation gives CASSPLLGENQPQHF.

The chain recombines TRBV6-1 with TRBJ1-2; D may be TRBD1 (6 bases). This CDR3 has 15 amino acids. Germline CDR1 is MNHNS and CDR2 is SASEGT. Trimming shortened V by 4 bases and J by 4 bases, and 16 bases separated the two germline ends. The CDR3 loop is CASSVGPRTVYGYTF. CDR3 DNA: TGTGCCAGCAGTGTAGGGCCGAGGACAGTCTATGGCTACACCTTC.

This chain connects TRBV28 to TRBJ2-7, with TRBD2 identical over 10 bases. Trimming took 3 bases from V and 3 from J; bases not matched to a gene: 2. The CDR3 loop spans 14 amino acids. Germline V CDR1 and CDR2: MDHEN, SYDVKM. CDR3 DNA: TGTGCCAGCAGTTTTACTAGCGGGATCTACGAGCAGTACTTC. This translates into CASSFTSGIYEQYF.

This chain links TRBV12-3 or TRBV12-4 with TRBJ1-6, with D unresolved. The CDR3 is 14 residues long. V was trimmed by 3 bases and J by 4 bases, leaving 7 bases between them. The CDR3 reads CASSFWGYNSPLHF. DNA for the CDR3: TGTGCCAGCAGTTTTTGGGGTTATAATTCACCCCTCCACTTT.

The rearrangement joins TRBV4-3 to TRBJ1-1, with 7 bases identical to TRBD1. Germline-derived CDR1 and CDR2 are LGHNA and YSLEER. J lost 5 bases, V lost 1 base, and 4 bases had no gene match. The CDR3 covers 14 residues. The CDR3 coding sequence is TGCGCCAGCAGCCAAGTACAGGGGCAAACTGAAGCTTTCTTT. It yields the protein CASSQVQGQTEAFF.

V usage is TRBV20-1 and J usage is TRBJ2-1; D call uncertain. Germline-derived CDR1 and CDR2 are DFQATT and SNEGSKA (reference sequence). The CDR3 runs to 14 residues. V dropped 3 bases and J dropped 0 bases, with 9 bases sitting between them. The CDR3 nucleotides are TGCAGTGCTAGGGCTACCCGCTCCTACAATGAGCAGTTCTTC. Its protein product is CSARATRSYNEQFF.

This clonotype was detected only a few times. This chain connects TRBV7-2 to TRBJ2-5; D call uncertain. The germline V gene encodes CDR1 SGHTA and CDR2 FQGNSA. V lost 0 bases to trimming and J lost 2 bases, with 7 bases between them. This CDR3 is built from 14 residues. This chain's CDR3 is CASSLAGSQETQYF. CDR3 DNA sequence: TGTGCCAGCAGCTTAGCGGGCTCACAAGAGACCCAGTACTTC.

There are a few counts of this clonotype. The J gene is TRBJ1-6, the V gene TRBV10-3; TRBD1 is a possible D gene (5 bases). V was trimmed by 3 bases and J by 7 bases, leaving 16 bases between them. The CDR3 contains 16 residues. Germline V CDR1 and CDR2: ENHRY, SYGVKD. DNA of the CDR3: TGTGCCATCAGTGACGGGGCGTCATTTCGGAATTCACCCCTCCACTTT. It translates to CAISDGASFRNSPLHF.

This clonotype has just a few counts. This rearrangement joins TRBV6-2 or TRBV6-3 to TRBJ1-2; no clear D gene. V lost 2 bases and J lost 10, with 11 bases in between. The CDR3 covers 12 residues. Germline V gives CDR1 MNHEY, CDR2 SVGEGT. CDR3 protein: CASSYPDQDYTF. The CDR3 DNA reads as TGTGCCAGCAGTTACCCCGATCAGGACTACACCTTC.

Here the CDR3 DNA reads TGTGCCAGCAGTTTCATGGACAGGGCGACAGATACGCAGTATTTT. Its translation: CASSFMDRATDTQYF. The rearrangement joins TRBV12-3 or TRBV12-4 to TRBJ2-3, with 8 nucleotides matching TRBD1. The CDR3 consists of 15 residues. Unmatched junction bases numbered 5, after V lost 3 bases and J lost 3 bases.

In this sample, this clonotype turned up a few times. The chain combines TRBV29-1 with TRBJ1-2; D perhaps matches TRBD1 (5 bases). This CDR3 is 11 amino acids long. The germline V gene encodes CDR1 SQVTM and CDR2 ANQGSEA. Deletions cut 6 bases from V and 4 bases from J, with 9 bases between. The CDR3 is CSVGETYGYTF. CDR3 in DNA: TGCAGCGTGGGGGAGACCTATGGCTACACCTTC.

The rearrangement uses TRBV12-3 or TRBV12-4 and TRBJ2-7; D gene ambiguous. Trimming took 3 bases from V and 2 from J, leaving 5 bases between them. The CDR3 is made up of 12 amino acids. The DNA for the CDR3 is TGTGCCAGCAGTTTCCTCCCCTACGAGCAGTACTTC. The encoded protein is CASSFLPYEQYF.